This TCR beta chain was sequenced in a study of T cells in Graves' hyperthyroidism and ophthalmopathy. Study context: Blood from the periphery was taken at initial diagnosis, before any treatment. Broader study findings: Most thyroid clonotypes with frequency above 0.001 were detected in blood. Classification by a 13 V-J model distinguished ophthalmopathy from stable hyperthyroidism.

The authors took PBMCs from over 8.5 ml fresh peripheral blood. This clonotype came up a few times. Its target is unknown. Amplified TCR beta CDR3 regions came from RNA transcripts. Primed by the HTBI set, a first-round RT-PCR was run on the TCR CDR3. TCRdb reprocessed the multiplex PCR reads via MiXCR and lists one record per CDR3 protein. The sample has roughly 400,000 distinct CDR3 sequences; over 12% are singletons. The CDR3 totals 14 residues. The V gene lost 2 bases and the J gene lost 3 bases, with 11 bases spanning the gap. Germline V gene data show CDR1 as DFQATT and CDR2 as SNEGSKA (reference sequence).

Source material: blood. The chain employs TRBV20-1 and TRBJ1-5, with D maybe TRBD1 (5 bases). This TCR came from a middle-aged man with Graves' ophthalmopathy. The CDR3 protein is CSARLGQLNQPQHF. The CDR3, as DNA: TGCAGTGCTAGACTTGGACAACTCAATCAGCCCCAGCATTTT.